The clone carrying this T cell receptor (beta chain) appeared many times. What it binds is unknown. In TCRdb, the 5' RACE reads were re-called with MiXCR into one record per CDR3 protein. The sample lists some 54,000 distinct CDR3 sequences, 15% to 20% seen once, with approximately 2.1% in the top ten. Findings and caveats of the study: Tumor-infiltrating Treg TCR alpha and beta sequences overlapped most with tumor naive CD4+ T cells, then blood naive.

The CDR3 is made up of 15 amino acids. Germline values: CDR1 SGHTA, CDR2 FQGNSA. Trimming removed 0 bases at V and 4 bases at J, with 12 bases between. This chain links TRBV7-2 with TRBJ2-5, with D possibly TRBD1 on 5 matching bases. The clonotype was recovered from a female donor with breast cancer. The source material was naive CD4+ T cells sorted from blood. As to subset: naive CD4+ T cells, CD4+CD45RA+CD25-. CDR3 region: CASSLARSQGETQYF. The CDR3, as DNA: TGTGCCAGCAGCTTAGCAAGGTCGCAGGGAGAGACCCAGTACTTC.